The 22 T cell receptor beta chains below all came from one sample that was sequenced in a study of cytomegalovirus exposure and HLA in healthy donors. The protocol was immunoSEQ multiplex PCR, while the TCRdb copy is restricted to in-frame clones and leaves out a portion. Of 250,000 to 350,000 clones in the sample, roughly 90% were seen once. Specimen: PBMCs. Receptor source: a woman under 30 in good health and CMV-seronegative.

This sequence joins TRBV9 and TRBJ2-1; 7 bases are shared with TRBD1. The CDR3 is made up of 15 amino acids. Germline-derived CDR1 and CDR2 are SGDLS and YYNGEE. The J segment lost 3 bases and the V segment lost 2 bases, leaving 5 bases of the junction unmatched. CDR3 in DNA: TGTGCCAGCAGCGTTACAGGGGAATTCTACAATGAGCAGTTCTTC. Amino acids: CASSVTGEFYNEQFF.

The J gene is TRBJ2-7, the V gene TRBV29-1, with TRBD2 matching 10 bases. The CDR3 runs 15 residues. CDR1 and CDR2 (germline): SQVTM, ANQGSEA. V was clipped by 2 bases and J by 0 bases; unmatched bases: 4. DNA of the CDR3: TGCAGCGTTGAAAAACTAGCGGGACCCTCCTACGAGCAGTACTTC. It encodes CSVEKLAGPSYEQYF.

This chain links TRBV25-1 with TRBJ2-1; 10 bases match TRBD2. CDR1 is MGHDK and CDR2 is SYGVNS in the germline V gene. CDR3 size: 14 residues. J lost 4 bases, V lost 5 bases, and 2 bases had no gene match. CDR3 loop: CASSLLAGYNEQFF. CDR3 nucleotides: TGTGCCAGCAGTCTACTAGCGGGATACAATGAGCAGTTCTTC.

V is TRBV15 and J is TRBJ2-7; 8 nucleotides match TRBD2. Trimming removed 4 bases from V and 3 bases from J; junction bases left unmatched: 11. CDR3 length: 16 residues. CDR1 LNHNV and CDR2 YYDKDF come from the germline V gene (reference sequence). The CDR3 DNA reads as TGTGCCACCAGCAAGATGGCCCCACTAGCGGTCTACGAGCAGTACTTC. Its translation is CATSKMAPLAVYEQYF.

The chain combines TRBV5-6 with TRBJ2-1; 9 positions match TRBD2. Germline assignment: CDR1 SGHDT and CDR2 YYEEEE. V gave up 1 base and J gave up 16 bases; unmatched junction bases: 9. The CDR3 extends over 13 amino acids. The CDR3 loop reads CASSLNHGLALFF. DNA for the CDR3: TGTGCCAGCAGCTTGAATCACGGACTAGCGTTATTCTTC.

The V and J genes are TRBV28 and TRBJ2-7; possibly TRBD1 for D (5 bases). Trimming removed 7 bases from V and 0 bases from J, with 16 bases in between. Germline CDR1 is MDHEN and CDR2 is SYDVKM. The CDR3 totals 15 residues. The DNA of the CDR3 is TGTGCCAGCACACAGACAGACAAGAGCTCCTACGAGCAGTACTTC. Its protein is CASTQTDKSSYEQYF. Full variable domain (remainder filled in from reference TRBV28 and TRBJ2-7): DVKVTQSSRYLVKRTGEKVFLECVQDMDHENMFWYRQDPGLGLRLIYFSYDVKMKEKGDIPEGYSVSREKKERFSLILESASTNQTSMYLCASTQTDKSSYEQYFGPGTRLTVT.

V is TRBV15 and J is TRBJ2-1; 7 bases are shared with TRBD2. Trimming cost V 0 bases and J 7 bases; bases outside gene matches: 9. CDR3 length: 16 amino acids. The V gene's germline CDR1 is LNHNV and CDR2 YYDKDF (reference sequence). The CDR3 loop is CATSRDWGGNGNEQFF. CDR3 coding DNA: TGTGCCACCAGCAGAGATTGGGGGGGAAATGGGAATGAGCAGTTCTTC. Variable domain in full (rest from reference TRBV15 and TRBJ2-1): DAMVIQNPRYQVTQFGKPVTLSCSQTLNHNVMYWYQQKSSQAPKLLFHYYDKDFNNEADTPDNFQSRRPNTSFCFLDIRSPGLGDTAMYLCATSRDWGGNGNEQFFGPGTRLTVL.

This sequence joins TRBV7-2 and TRBJ1-2; 8 positions agree with TRBD1. This CDR3 has 16 amino acids. V trimming: 5 bases; J trimming: 7 bases; junction bases outside the gene matches: 15. Germline assignment: CDR1 SGHTA and CDR2 FQGNSA. Written as DNA, the CDR3 is TGTGCCAGCAGCCTTACGGACAGGGTGTTCCTCACTGGCTACACCTTC. Residues: CASSLTDRVFLTGYTF. Looking up the rest from reference TRBV7-2 and TRBJ1-2 gives the full variable domain: GAGVSQSPSNKVTEKGKDVELRCDPISGHTALYWYRQSLGQGLEFLIYFQGNSAPDKSGLPSDRFSAERTGGSVSTLTIQRTQQEDSAVYLCASSLTDRVFLTGYTFGSGTRLTVV.

The genes are TRBV18 and TRBJ2-7, with 8 positions matching TRBD1. The germline V gene encodes CDR1 KGHSH and CDR2 LQKENI. Trimming cost V 5 bases and J 6 bases; bases outside gene matches: 9. The CDR3 runs to 14 residues. The chain's CDR3 is CASSFQGQGREQYF. In DNA, the CDR3 is TGTGCCAGCTCATTCCAAGGACAGGGCCGCGAGCAGTACTTC. Full variable domain (remainder filled in from reference TRBV18 and TRBJ2-7): NAGVMQNPRHLVRRRGQEARLRCSPMKGHSHVYWYRQLPEEGLKFMVYLQKENIIDESGMPKERFSAEFPKEGPSILRIQQVVRGDSAAYFCASSFQGQGREQYFGPGTRLTVT.

This clone was counted once. V gene TRBV30 combines with J gene TRBJ1-4; 8 nucleotides match TRBD1. Per germline, CDR1 GTSNPN and CDR2 SVGIG (reference sequence). CDR3 length: 18 amino acids. V was clipped by 0 bases and J by 8 bases; unmatched bases: 17. CDR3 protein: CAWSVLGQGARKREKLFF. The DNA for the CDR3 is TGTGCCTGGAGTGTATTGGGGCAGGGGGCACGTAAGAGGGAAAAACTGTTTTTT.

V and J are TRBV10-3 and TRBJ2-7, with 8 bases matching TRBD2. This CDR3 is built from 14 residues. V was pared by 8 bases and J by 2 bases, with 8 bases of the junction left unmatched. Per germline, CDR1 ENHRY and CDR2 SYGVKD. CDR3 region: CAIRRTSFPYEQYF. CDR3 DNA: TGTGCCATCCGGAGGACTAGCTTCCCCTACGAGCAGTACTTC.

The CDR3 DNA follows: TGTGCCAGCAGTCCGCTTCGACACGCAGTGTCTGAAGCTTTCTTT. Residues: CASSPLRHAVSEAFF. The chain employs TRBV27 and TRBJ1-1; D is undetermined. The germline CDR1 and CDR2 sequences are MNHEY and SMNVEV (reference sequence). Trimming left V 5 bases short and J 6 bases short, with 19 bases between. The CDR3 contains 15 residues.

The J gene is TRBJ2-4, the V gene TRBV27; the D gene is possibly TRBD1 (6 bases). With 5 bases removed from V and 6 bases from J, the gap between germline ends came to 14 bases. The CDR3 length is 14 residues. Germline CDR1 and CDR2: MNHEY and SMNVEV (reference sequence). CDR3 DNA: TGTGCCAGCAGTCCGTGGACAGACCTAAACATTCAGTACTTC. Encoded protein: CASSPWTDLNIQYF.

This clone showed up just once. The chain couples TRBV28 to TRBJ2-3; a weak D match, TRBD2 (7 bases). V dropped 7 bases and J dropped 5 bases, with 28 bases sitting between them. Germline assignment: CDR1 MDHEN and CDR2 SYDVKM. The CDR3 has 18 amino acids. The CDR3: CASNYNGGSPRGGDTQYF. The DNA for the CDR3 is TGTGCCAGCAACTACAACGGGGGGAGTCCGAGAGGGGGAGATACGCAGTATTTT. The full variable domain, completed using reference TRBV28 and TRBJ2-3, is DVKVTQSSRYLVKRTGEKVFLECVQDMDHENMFWYRQDPGLGLRLIYFSYDVKMKEKGDIPEGYSVSREKKERFSLILESASTNQTSMYLCASNYNGGSPRGGDTQYFGPGTRLTVL.

The chain is built from TRBV10-1 and TRBJ2-7, with D unclear. Germline CDR1 is WNHNN and CDR2 is SYGVQD (reference sequence). V was trimmed by 4 bases and J by 3 bases, leaving 10 bases between them. The CDR3 contains 13 residues. CDR3 nucleotide sequence: TGCGCCAGCAGTGTCAGGTTGGGCTACGAGCAGTACTTC. Its translation is CASSVRLGYEQYF.

J is TRBJ1-1 and V is TRBV28, with D perhaps matching TRBD1 (5 bases). V was pared by 7 bases and J by 0 bases, with 18 bases between. This CDR3 region has 16 residues. CDR1 is MDHEN, CDR2 SYDVKM, per germline. CDR3 in amino acids: CASTLLIGGLNTEAFF. The CDR3 DNA sequence: TGTGCCAGCACCCTATTAATCGGGGGGTTGAACACTGAAGCTTTCTTT.

The chain links TRBV10-1 to TRBJ2-7, with 11 bases identical to TRBD2. Germline-derived CDR1 and CDR2 are WNHNN and SYGVQD (reference sequence). CDR3 length: 17 residues. The junction had 12 bases not matched to a gene; V was cut back by 8 bases and J by 0 bases. The CDR3 DNA follows: TGCGCCAGCGATCCCGCCACTAGCGGGAGCTACTCCTACGAGCAGTACTTC. Protein sequence: CASDPATSGSYSYEQYF.

The gene calls are TRBV6-5 and TRBJ2-7, with a weak D call TRBD2 (5 bases). Germline V lookup: CDR1 MNHEY, CDR2 SVGAGI. CDR3 length equals 14 residues. The V gene lost 6 bases and the J gene lost 3 bases, with 15 bases spanning the gap. This chain's CDR3 is CASSYTGWGYEQYF. In DNA, the CDR3 is TGTGCCAGCAGCTACACGGGGTGGGGCTACGAGCAGTACTTC.

This chain uses TRBV28 with TRBJ1-1; TRBD1 agrees at 8 bases. Trimming removed 5 bases from V and 7 bases from J; junction bases left unmatched: 12. Germline V CDR1 and CDR2: MDHEN, SYDVKM. The CDR3 runs to 15 residues. CDR3 sequence: CASSIPGQGQVEAFF. CDR3 nucleotide sequence: TGTGCCAGCAGTATACCAGGACAGGGACAGGTTGAAGCTTTCTTT. The full variable domain, completed using reference TRBV28 and TRBJ1-1, is DVKVTQSSRYLVKRTGEKVFLECVQDMDHENMFWYRQDPGLGLRLIYFSYDVKMKEKGDIPEGYSVSREKKERFSLILESASTNQTSMYLCASSIPGQGQVEAFFGQGTRLTVV.

CDR3 DNA: TGTGCCAGCAGTCGGACATATTTGGGAGCTTTCTTT. As protein: CASSRTYLGAFF. The chain has TRBV28 and TRBJ1-1, with D possibly TRBD1 on 5 matching bases. Germline CDR1 and CDR2: MDHEN and SYDVKM. V was trimmed by 5 bases and J by 10 bases, leaving 14 bases between them. The CDR3 loop spans 12 amino acids.

V is TRBV11-3 and J is TRBJ2-1, with 7 bases matching TRBD2. This CDR3 contains 13 residues. With V trimmed by 5 bases and J by 10 bases, 8 bases remained unmatched. The germline gives CDR1 SGHNT, CDR2 YENEEA. The CDR3 protein is CASSRTRGREQFF. The DNA of the CDR3 is TGTGCCAGCAGCCGGACTAGGGGCCGCGAGCAGTTCTTC.

V and J are TRBV2 and TRBJ2-1; 9 bases fit TRBD2. V gave up 6 bases and J gave up 7 bases; unmatched junction bases: 13. CDR3 length: 16 amino acids. In germline, CDR1 is SNHLY, CDR2 FYNNEI. This chain's CDR3 is CASSAGGREVANEQFF. As DNA, the CDR3 is TGTGCCAGCAGCGCGGGGGGGCGGGAGGTTGCTAATGAGCAGTTCTTC.